This T cell receptor (beta chain) was recorded in a study of blood T cell repertoires in COVID-19. Across the whole study: Sites in the United States, Italy and Spain provided acute and convalescent COVID-19 samples.

As handled by the study authors: Amplification with reference gene primers provided the estimates of nucleated cell counts. Sequencing was performed with immunoSEQ multiplex PCR; in TCRdb, only in-frame clones are kept and a portion is missing. The D gene and trimming were derived from the DNA, and the V and J assignments and clone size from that table. This sample has under 70,000 clones; roughly 84% occur once, and the top ten carry 11%. After removal of 2 bases from V and 9 bases from J, the junction contained 7 bases not matched to a gene. Germline CDR1 and CDR2: SNHLY and FYNNEI. The CDR3 runs to 15 residues.

This receptor was taken from a woman under 30 with acute or convalescent COVID-19. The genes are TRBV2 and TRBJ2-1, with 10 bases lining up with TRBD2. The source material was peripheral blood. In nucleotides, the CDR3 is TGTGCCAGCAGTGAAAATAGCGGGGGGAAGGGTGAGCAGTTCTTC. Protein product: CASSENSGGKGEQFF.